This T cell receptor (beta chain) was identified in a study of yellow fever vaccine responses in identical twins. Findings and limits, study-wide: Twins' T cell vaccine responses reportedly looked partly convergent, partly personalized.

The CDR3 spans 12 residues. From germline, CDR1 is SGHAT and CDR2 FQDESV (reference sequence). Trimming stripped 5 bases from V and 8 bases from J, with 10 bases between. Of note for this clonotype: What it recognizes is unknown.

TCRdb itself ran the RT-PCR reads through MiXCR, one entry per CDR3 protein. The table shows approximately 3,500 distinct CDR3 sequences, with roughly four fifths occurring only once. The chain has TRBV11-1 and TRBJ2-1; D may correspond to TRBD1 or TRBD2 (5 bases each). The receptor comes from a woman aged 18-29 years who received the yellow fever vaccine. This specimen was T cells from blood (PBMCs), unsorted or a sorted subset (not recorded which), taken before or after yellow fever vaccination (not recorded which). The CDR3 region is CASSPGLDEQFF. The DNA of the CDR3 is TGTGCCAGCAGCCCGGGGCTCGATGAGCAGTTCTTC.